This T cell receptor beta chain was documented in a study of T cell repertoires in cytomegalovirus infection. Study at large: Based on public TCR beta signatures, there were indications of CMV infection and of a matching HLA type. Study-wide findings and caveats: Accumulated public TCR beta family frequency recognized individuals carrying CMV together with the relevant HLA.

Points on this clonotype: Its antigen is as yet unknown.

TCRdb fed the reads into MiXCR, producing one record per CDR3 protein. The sample carries 250,000 to 300,000 distinct CDR3 sequences, over 15% recorded once. The CDR3 is made up of 15 amino acids. Looked up from germline, CDR1 is DFQATT and CDR2 is SNEGSKA (reference sequence). Trimming took off 5 bases at V and 2 bases at J, with 18 bases between the two ends. The chain couples TRBV20-1 to TRBJ1-2; a possible D gene is TRBD1 (5 bases). The sequencing sample was made of CD8+ T cells from PBMCs. This TCR derives from a human donor in good health (CMV status not recorded). Some clones in this sample may be carry-over from other donors' samples. The CDR3 loop is CSAWEGSGVNYGYTF. DNA of the CDR3: TGCAGTGCTTGGGAGGGATCGGGGGTAAACTATGGCTACACCTTC.